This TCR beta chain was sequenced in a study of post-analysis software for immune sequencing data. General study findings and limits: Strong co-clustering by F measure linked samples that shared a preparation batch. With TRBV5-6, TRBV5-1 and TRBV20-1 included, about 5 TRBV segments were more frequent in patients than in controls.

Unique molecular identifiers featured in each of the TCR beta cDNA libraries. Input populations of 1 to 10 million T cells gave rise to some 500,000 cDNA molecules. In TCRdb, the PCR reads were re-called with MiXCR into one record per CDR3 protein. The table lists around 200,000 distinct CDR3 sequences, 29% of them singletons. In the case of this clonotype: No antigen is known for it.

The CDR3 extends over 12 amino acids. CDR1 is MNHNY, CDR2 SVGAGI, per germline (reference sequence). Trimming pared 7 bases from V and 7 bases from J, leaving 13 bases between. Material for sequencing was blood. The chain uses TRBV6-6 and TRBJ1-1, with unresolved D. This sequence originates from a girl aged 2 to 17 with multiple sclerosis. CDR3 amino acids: CASTEGVSEAFF. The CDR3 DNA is TGTGCCAGCACGGAAGGAGTGAGTGAAGCTTTCTTT.